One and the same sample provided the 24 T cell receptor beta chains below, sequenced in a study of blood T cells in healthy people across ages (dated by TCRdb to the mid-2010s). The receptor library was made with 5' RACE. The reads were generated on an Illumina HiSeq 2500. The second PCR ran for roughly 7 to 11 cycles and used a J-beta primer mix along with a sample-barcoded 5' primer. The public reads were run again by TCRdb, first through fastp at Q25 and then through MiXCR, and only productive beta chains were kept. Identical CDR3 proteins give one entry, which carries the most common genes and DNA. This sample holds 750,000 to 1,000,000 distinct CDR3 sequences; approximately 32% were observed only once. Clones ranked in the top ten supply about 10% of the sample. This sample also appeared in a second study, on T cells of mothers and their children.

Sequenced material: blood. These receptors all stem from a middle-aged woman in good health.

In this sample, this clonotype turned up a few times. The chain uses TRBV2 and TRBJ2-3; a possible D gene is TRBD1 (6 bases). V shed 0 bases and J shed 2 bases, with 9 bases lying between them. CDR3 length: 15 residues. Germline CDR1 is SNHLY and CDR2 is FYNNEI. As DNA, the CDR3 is TGTGCCAGCAGTGAAGCAGGACAGCCCACAGATACGCAGTATTTT. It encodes CASSEAGQPTDTQYF.

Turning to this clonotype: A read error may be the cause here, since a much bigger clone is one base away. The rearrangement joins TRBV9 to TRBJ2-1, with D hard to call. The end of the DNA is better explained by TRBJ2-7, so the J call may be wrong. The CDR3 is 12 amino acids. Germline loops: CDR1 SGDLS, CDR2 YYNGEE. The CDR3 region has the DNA TGTGCCAGCAGCGTCCCCCGCAATGAGCAGTACTTC. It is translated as CASSVPRNEQYF.

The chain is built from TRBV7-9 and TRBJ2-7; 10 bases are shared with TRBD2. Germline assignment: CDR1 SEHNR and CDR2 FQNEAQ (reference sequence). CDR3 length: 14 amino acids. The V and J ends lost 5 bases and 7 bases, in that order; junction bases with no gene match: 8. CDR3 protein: CASSPAGGPEEQYF. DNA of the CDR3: TGTGCCAGCAGCCCAGCGGGAGGGCCGGAGGAGCAGTACTTC.

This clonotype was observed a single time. The CDR3 region is CASLKGVLREMNTEAFF. CDR3 nucleotides: TGTGCCAGCTTAAAGGGGGTCCTGAGGGAAATGAACACTGAAGCTTTCTTT. The chain links TRBV2 to TRBJ1-1, with D possibly being TRBD1 (6 bases). The length of the CDR3 is 17 residues. Trimming shortened V by 8 bases and J by 0 bases, and 22 bases separated the two germline ends. The germline CDR1 and CDR2 sequences are SNHLY and FYNNEI.

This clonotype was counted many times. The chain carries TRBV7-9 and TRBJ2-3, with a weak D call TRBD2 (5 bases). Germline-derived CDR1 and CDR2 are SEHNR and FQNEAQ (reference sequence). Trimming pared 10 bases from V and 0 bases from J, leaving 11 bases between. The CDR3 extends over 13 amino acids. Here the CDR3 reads CATTRTSTDTQYF. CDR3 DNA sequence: TGTGCCACCACTAGAACTAGCACAGATACGCAGTATTTT.

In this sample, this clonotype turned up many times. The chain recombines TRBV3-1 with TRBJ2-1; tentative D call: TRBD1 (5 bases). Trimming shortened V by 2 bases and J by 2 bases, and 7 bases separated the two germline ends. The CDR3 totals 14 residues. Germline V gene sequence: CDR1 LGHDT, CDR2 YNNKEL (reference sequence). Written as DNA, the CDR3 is TGTGCCAGCAGCCAAAGGACAACCTACAATGAGCAGTTCTTC. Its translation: CASSQRTTYNEQFF.

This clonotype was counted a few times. The CDR3 DNA reads as TGCAGCGCCCGCCGGGACAGTGAAAAACTGTTTTTT. It yields the protein CSARRDSEKLFF. This sequence joins TRBV29-1 and TRBJ1-4; 7 nucleotides match TRBD1. Unmatched junction bases numbered 6, after V lost 7 bases and J lost 7 bases. The CDR3 loop spans 12 amino acids. Germline V lookup: CDR1 SQVTM, CDR2 ANQGSEA.

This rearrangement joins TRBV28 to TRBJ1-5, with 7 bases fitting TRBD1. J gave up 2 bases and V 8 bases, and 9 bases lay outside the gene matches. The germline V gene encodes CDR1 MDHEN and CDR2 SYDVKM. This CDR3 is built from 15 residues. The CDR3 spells CASGTQGSRNQPQHF. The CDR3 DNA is TGTGCCAGCGGAACACAGGGGAGTCGCAATCAGCCCCAGCATTTT.

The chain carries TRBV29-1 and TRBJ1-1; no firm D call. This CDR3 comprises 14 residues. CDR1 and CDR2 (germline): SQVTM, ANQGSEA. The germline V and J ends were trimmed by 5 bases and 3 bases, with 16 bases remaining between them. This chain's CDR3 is CSVRGPRRDTEAFF. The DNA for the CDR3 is TGCAGCGTTCGAGGCCCCCGGAGGGACACTGAAGCTTTCTTT.

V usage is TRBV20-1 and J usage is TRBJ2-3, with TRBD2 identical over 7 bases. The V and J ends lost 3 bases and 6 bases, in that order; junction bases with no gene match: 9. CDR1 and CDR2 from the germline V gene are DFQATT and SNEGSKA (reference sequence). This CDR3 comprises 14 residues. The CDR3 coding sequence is TGCAGTGCTAGCATGCGGGGGACTAAGGATACGCAGTATTTT. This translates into CSASMRGTKDTQYF.

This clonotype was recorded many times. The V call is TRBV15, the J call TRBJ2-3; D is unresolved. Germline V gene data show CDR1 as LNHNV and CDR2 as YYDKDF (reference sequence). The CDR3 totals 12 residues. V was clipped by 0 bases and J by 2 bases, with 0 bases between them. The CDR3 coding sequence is TGTGCCACCAGCAGAGACACAGATACGCAGTATTTT. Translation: CATSRDTDTQYF. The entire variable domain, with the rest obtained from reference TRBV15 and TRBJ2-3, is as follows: DAMVIQNPRYQVTQFGKPVTLSCSQTLNHNVMYWYQQKSSQAPKLLFHYYDKDFNNEADTPDNFQSRRPNTSFCFLDIRSPGLGDTAMYLCATSRDTDTQYFGPGTRLTVL.

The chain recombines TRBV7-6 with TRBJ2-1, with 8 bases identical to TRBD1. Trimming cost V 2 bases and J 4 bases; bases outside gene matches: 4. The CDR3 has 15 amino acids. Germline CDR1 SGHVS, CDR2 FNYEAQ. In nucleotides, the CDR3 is TGTGCCAGCAGCTTATCCGGGACAGGATACAATGAGCAGTTCTTC. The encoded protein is CASSLSGTGYNEQFF. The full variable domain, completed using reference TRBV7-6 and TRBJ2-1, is GAGVSQSPRYKVTKRGQDVALRCDPISGHVSLYWYRQALGQGPEFLTYFNYEAQQDKSGLPNDRFSAERPEGSISTLTIQRTEQRDSAMYRCASSLSGTGYNEQFFGPGTRLTVL.

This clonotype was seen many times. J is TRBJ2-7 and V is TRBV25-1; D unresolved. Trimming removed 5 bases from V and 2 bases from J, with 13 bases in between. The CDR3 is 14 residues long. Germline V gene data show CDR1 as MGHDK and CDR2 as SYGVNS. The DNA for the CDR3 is TGTGCCAGCAGTATCTCCCGTCGACCCTACGAGCAGTACTTC. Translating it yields CASSISRRPYEQYF.

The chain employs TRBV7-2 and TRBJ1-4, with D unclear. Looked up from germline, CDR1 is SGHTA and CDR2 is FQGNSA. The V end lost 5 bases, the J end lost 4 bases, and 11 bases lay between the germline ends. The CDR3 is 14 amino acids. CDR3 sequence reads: CASSMGQINEKLFF. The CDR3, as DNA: TGTGCCAGCAGCATGGGCCAGATTAATGAAAAACTGTTTTTT.

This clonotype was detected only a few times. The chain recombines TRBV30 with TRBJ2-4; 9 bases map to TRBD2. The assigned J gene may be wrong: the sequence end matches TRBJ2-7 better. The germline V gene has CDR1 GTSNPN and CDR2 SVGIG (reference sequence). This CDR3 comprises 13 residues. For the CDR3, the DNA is TGTGCCTGGAGTCTCGCGGGGGGGTACGAGCAGTACTTC. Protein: CAWSLAGGYEQYF.

In nucleotides, the CDR3 is TGTGCCAGCCAATCCAGGACAAGCACAGATACGCAGTATTTT. Its protein is CASQSRTSTDTQYF. The chain carries TRBV2 and TRBJ2-3, with a tentative D call TRBD1 (5 bases). The CDR3 runs to 14 residues. In germline, CDR1 is SNHLY, CDR2 FYNNEI. The V end lost 8 bases, the J end lost 0 bases, and 12 bases lay between the germline ends. Based on the CDR3 plus reference TRBV2 and TRBJ2-3, the full variable domain is EPEVTQTPSHQVTQMGQEVILRCVPISNHLYFYWYRQILGQKVEFLVSFYNNEISEKSEIFDDQFSVERPDGSNFTLKIRSTKLEDSAMYFCASQSRTSTDTQYFGPGTRLTVL.

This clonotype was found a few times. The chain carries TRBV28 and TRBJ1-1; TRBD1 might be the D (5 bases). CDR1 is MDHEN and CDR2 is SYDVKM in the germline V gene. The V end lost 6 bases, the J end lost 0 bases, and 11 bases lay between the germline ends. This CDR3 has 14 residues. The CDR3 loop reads CASRFGGMNTEAFF. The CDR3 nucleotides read TGTGCCAGCAGGTTCGGGGGTATGAACACTGAAGCTTTCTTT. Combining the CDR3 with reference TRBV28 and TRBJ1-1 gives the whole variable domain DVKVTQSSRYLVKRTGEKVFLECVQDMDHENMFWYRQDPGLGLRLIYFSYDVKMKEKGDIPEGYSVSREKKERFSLILESASTNQTSMYLCASRFGGMNTEAFFGQGTRLTVV.

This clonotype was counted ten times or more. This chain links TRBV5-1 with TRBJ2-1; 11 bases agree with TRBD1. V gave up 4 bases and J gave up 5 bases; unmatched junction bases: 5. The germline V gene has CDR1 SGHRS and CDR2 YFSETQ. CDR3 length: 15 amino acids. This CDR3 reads CASSPGQGANNEQFF. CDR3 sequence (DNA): TGCGCCAGCAGCCCAGGACAGGGGGCGAACAATGAGCAGTTCTTC.

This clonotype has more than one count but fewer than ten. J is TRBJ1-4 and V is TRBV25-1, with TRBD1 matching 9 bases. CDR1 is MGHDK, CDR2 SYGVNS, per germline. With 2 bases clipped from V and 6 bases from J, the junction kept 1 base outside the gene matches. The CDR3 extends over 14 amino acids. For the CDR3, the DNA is TGTGCCAGCAGTGAAAGGGACAGGGATGAAAAACTGTTTTTT. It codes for CASSERDRDEKLFF.

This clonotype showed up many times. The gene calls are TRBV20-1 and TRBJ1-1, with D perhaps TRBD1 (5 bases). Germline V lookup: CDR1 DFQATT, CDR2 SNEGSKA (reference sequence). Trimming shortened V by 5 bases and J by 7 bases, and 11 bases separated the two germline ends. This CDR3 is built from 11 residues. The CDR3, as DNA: TGCAGTGCTGACCAGGGTGGTGAAGCTTTCTTT. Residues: CSADQGGEAFF.

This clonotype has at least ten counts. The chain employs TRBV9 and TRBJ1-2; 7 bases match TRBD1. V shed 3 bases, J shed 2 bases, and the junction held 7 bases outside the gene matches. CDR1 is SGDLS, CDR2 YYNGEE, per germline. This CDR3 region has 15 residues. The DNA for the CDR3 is TGTGCCAGCAGCGGTAGGGACAGTTGGAACTATGGCTACACCTTC. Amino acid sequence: CASSGRDSWNYGYTF.

CDR3: CASSEVAGGHQETQYF. In DNA form, the CDR3 reads TGTGCCAGCAGTGAAGTTGCGGGGGGCCACCAAGAGACCCAGTACTTC. The V and J genes are TRBV25-1 and TRBJ2-5; 8 positions match TRBD2. This CDR3 contains 16 residues. Germline V lookup: CDR1 MGHDK, CDR2 SYGVNS. The trim removed 2 bases at V and 0 bases at J, leaving 5 bases unmatched.

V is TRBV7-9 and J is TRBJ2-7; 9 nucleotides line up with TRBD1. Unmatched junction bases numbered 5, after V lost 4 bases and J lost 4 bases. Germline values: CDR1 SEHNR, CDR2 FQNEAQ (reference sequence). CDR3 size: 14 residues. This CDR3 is CASSSGQGRYEQYF. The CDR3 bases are TGTGCCAGCAGCTCTGGACAGGGGAGGTACGAGCAGTACTTC.

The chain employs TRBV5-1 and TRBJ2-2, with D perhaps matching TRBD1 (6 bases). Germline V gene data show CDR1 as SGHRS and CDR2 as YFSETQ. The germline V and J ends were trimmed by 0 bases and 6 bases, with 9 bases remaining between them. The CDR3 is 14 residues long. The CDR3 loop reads CASSLEAGAGELFF. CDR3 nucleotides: TGCGCCAGCAGCTTGGAGGCAGGGGCCGGGGAGCTGTTTTTT.